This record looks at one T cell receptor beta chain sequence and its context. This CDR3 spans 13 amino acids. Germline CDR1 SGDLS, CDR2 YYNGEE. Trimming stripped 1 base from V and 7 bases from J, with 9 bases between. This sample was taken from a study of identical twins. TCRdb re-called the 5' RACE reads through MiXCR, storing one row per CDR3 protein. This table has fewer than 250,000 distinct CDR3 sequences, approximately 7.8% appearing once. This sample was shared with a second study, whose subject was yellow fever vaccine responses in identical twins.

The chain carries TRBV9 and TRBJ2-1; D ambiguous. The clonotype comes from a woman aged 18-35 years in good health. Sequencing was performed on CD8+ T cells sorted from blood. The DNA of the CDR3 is TGTGCCAGCAGCGTAATCCCCGGGAATGAGCAGTTCTTC. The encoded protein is CASSVIPGNEQFF.